Each of the 13 T cell receptor beta chains below was sequenced from the same sample in a study of T cell responses to AZD1222 COVID-19 vaccine. TCRdb's copy holds only in-frame clones and misses some; the assay was immunoSEQ multiplex PCR. The sample shows roughly 89,000 clones, around 87% of them seen only once. This specimen was peripheral blood, taken on day 0 of MenACWY control vaccination. Receptors originate from an adult in good health.

The DNA for the CDR3 is TGCGCCAGATCTAGCGGGATAGCAGATACGCAGTATTTT. Its protein is CARSSGIADTQYF. The chain has TRBV10-2 and TRBJ2-3; TRBD2 matches 9 bases. With 9 bases clipped from V and 4 bases from J, the junction kept 5 bases outside the gene matches. Looked up from germline, CDR1 is WSHSY and CDR2 is SAAADI. The CDR3 length is 13 residues.

This clone was found a few times. This chain joins TRBV13 and TRBJ2-2, with a tentative D call TRBD2 (7 bases). The CDR3 is made up of 16 amino acids. The germline V and J ends were trimmed by 7 bases and 6 bases, with 21 bases remaining between them. CDR1 is PRHDT and CDR2 is FYEKMQ in the germline V gene (reference sequence). The CDR3, as DNA: TGTGCCAGCACCCTCGAAGGGGGGGGAACCCCCGGGGAGCTGTTTTTT. This encodes CASTLEGGGTPGELFF.

This chain uses TRBV18 with TRBJ1-4; D gene ambiguous. Germline assignment: CDR1 KGHSH and CDR2 LQKENI. V was pared by 3 bases and J by 2 bases, with 10 bases between. This CDR3 region has 15 residues. CDR3 in DNA: TGTGCCAGCTCACCCGGTATCCGGACTAATGAAAAACTGTTTTTT. The encoded protein is CASSPGIRTNEKLFF.

This chain connects TRBV27 to TRBJ1-1; 9 positions match TRBD1. V was pared by 4 bases and J by 4 bases, with 4 bases of the junction left unmatched. Germline lookup yields CDR1 MNHEY and CDR2 SMNVEV (reference sequence). The CDR3 extends over 14 amino acids. The DNA of the CDR3 is TGTGCCAGCAGTTGGGGACAGGGTCGCACTGAAGCTTTCTTT. Translated, it gives CASSWGQGRTEAFF.

V usage is TRBV18 and J usage is TRBJ1-2; D gene ambiguous. Germline loops: CDR1 KGHSH, CDR2 LQKENI. CDR3 length: 14 amino acids. The V end was cut by 3 bases, the J end by 8 bases, with 16 bases between. The CDR3: CASSPSERRVGYTF. Here the CDR3 DNA reads TGTGCCAGCTCACCTTCAGAACGGAGGGTGGGCTACACCTTC.

The rearrangement uses TRBV4-2 and TRBJ2-1, with D unresolved. Germline CDR1 LGHNA, CDR2 YNFKEQ. This CDR3 has 13 residues. Between the trimmed V and J ends, which lost 4 bases and 10 bases, there was a span of 14 bases. CDR3 DNA sequence: TGTGCCAGCAGCCCGCCCCGGGTGGAGGAGCAGTTCTTC. Amino acids: CASSPPRVEEQFF.

The V gene is TRBV5-6, the J gene TRBJ2-2; 11 bases are a match to TRBD2. CDR3 length: 17 residues. Germline V gene data show CDR1 as SGHDT and CDR2 as YYEEEE. The ends lost 2 bases at V and 8 bases at J; junction bases unmatched: 11. DNA for the CDR3: TGTGCCAGCAGCTTCTTAGCGGGAGGGCCGAGATCGGGGGAGCTGTTTTTT. This sequence encodes CASSFLAGGPRSGELFF.

The rearrangement uses TRBV5-1 and TRBJ2-1; D might be TRBD1 (6 bases). The CDR3 is 15 residues long. V lost 2 bases and J lost 0, with 9 bases in between. Germline V CDR1 and CDR2: SGHRS, YFSETQ. The CDR3 nucleotides are TGCGCCAGCAGCTTAACAGGGAGCTCCTACAATGAGCAGTTCTTC. Translation gives CASSLTGSSYNEQFF. Filled out from reference TRBV5-1 and TRBJ2-1, the complete variable domain reads KAGVTQTPRYLIKTRGQQVTLSCSPISGHRSVSWYQQTPGQGLQFLFEYFSETQRNKGNFPGRFSGRQFSNSRSEMNVSTLELGDSALYLCASSLTGSSYNEQFFGPGTRLTVL.

This chain uses TRBV12-3 or TRBV12-4 with TRBJ1-1; D unresolved. This CDR3 is 13 amino acids long. V was cut by 3 bases and J by 2 bases, with 7 bases left in between. CDR3 DNA: TGTGCCAGCAGTTTCACCCAAAACACTGAAGCTTTCTTT. Protein: CASSFTQNTEAFF.

This clone was recorded only once. The chain has TRBV5-4 and TRBJ1-1; D remains ambiguous. Germline-derived CDR1 and CDR2 are SGHNT and YYREEE (reference sequence). The CDR3 runs 14 residues. Deletions cut 0 bases from V and 1 base from J, with 7 bases between. DNA for the CDR3: TGTGCCAGCAGCTTGGCAGGAGGGAACACTGAAGCTTTCTTT. This codes for CASSLAGGNTEAFF.

J is TRBJ1-1 and V is TRBV7-8; D possibly corresponds to TRBD1 (5 bases). The CDR3 has 15 residues. Per germline, CDR1 SGHVS and CDR2 FQNEAQ. Trimming took 5 bases from V and 4 from J, leaving 17 bases between them. This chain's CDR3 is CASSPVGWRGTEAFF. The CDR3 bases are TGTGCCAGCAGCCCAGTTGGGTGGAGGGGCACTGAAGCTTTCTTT.

The chain employs TRBV9 and TRBJ2-5; D is unclear. The CDR3 is made up of 13 amino acids. Trimming took off 2 bases at V and 5 bases at J, with 10 bases between the two ends. Germline CDR1 and CDR2: SGDLS and YYNGEE. The CDR3 sequence is CASSVAVGETQYF. DNA of the CDR3: TGTGCCAGCAGCGTCGCCGTGGGGGAGACCCAGTACTTC.

This clone showed up just once. The chain couples TRBV12-5 to TRBJ2-1; 7 nucleotides line up with TRBD2. Germline V lookup: CDR1 LGHNT, CDR2 FRNRAP. V dropped 3 bases and J dropped 5; count of bases not matched to a gene: 7. The CDR3 consists of 15 residues. The CDR3 protein is CASGFGTSDHNEQFF. The CDR3 DNA sequence: TGTGCTAGTGGTTTTGGCACTAGCGACCACAATGAGCAGTTCTTC.